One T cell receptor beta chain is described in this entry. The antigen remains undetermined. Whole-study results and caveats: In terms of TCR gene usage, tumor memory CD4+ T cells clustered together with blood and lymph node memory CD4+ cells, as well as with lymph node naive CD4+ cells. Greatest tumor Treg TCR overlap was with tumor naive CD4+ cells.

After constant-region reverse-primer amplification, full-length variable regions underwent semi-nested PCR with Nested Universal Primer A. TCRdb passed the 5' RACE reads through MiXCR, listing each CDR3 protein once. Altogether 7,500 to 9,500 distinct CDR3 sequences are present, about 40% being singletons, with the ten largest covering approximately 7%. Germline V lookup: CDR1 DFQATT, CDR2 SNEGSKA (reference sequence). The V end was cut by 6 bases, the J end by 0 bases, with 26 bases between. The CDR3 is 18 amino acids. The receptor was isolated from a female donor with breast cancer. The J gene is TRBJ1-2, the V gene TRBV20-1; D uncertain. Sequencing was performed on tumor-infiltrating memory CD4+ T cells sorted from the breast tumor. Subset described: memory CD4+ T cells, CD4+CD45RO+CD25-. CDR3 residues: CSALIRRNARRANYGYTF. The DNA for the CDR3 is TGCAGTGCCTTAATAAGAAGGAACGCTCGGAGAGCTAACTATGGCTACACCTTC.